This T cell receptor (beta chain) was identified in a study of cytomegalovirus exposure and HLA in healthy donors. The ends were cut back, 11 bases at V and 3 bases at J, with 16 bases in the middle. The germline V gene encodes CDR1 SEHNR and CDR2 FQNEAQ (reference sequence). This CDR3 comprises 14 residues. PCR amplification relied on 60 Vbeta primers (plus 13 Jbeta primers). Sequenced by immunoSEQ multiplex PCR; TCRdb stores in-frame clones only, minus some. The sample contains approximately 89,000 clones, less than 65% of which appear only once. With regard to this clone: Antigen unknown.

Findings and limits, study-wide: In a later analysis, TCR beta V- and J-gene trimming was associated with a missense DCLRE1C variant. Another analysis was done later, and it associated around 15,000 TCR beta sequences with HLA alleles at 0.05 false discovery rate.

What was sequenced was PBMCs. The V call is TRBV7-9, the J call TRBJ2-2; a possible D gene is TRBD2 (6 bases). This clonotype was sampled from a woman aged 30 to 39 in good health and CMV-seropositive. CDR3 nucleotides: TGTGCCTGGCCGTTACGGAGGGACACCGGGGAGCTGTTTTTT. Amino acids: CAWPLRRDTGELFF.